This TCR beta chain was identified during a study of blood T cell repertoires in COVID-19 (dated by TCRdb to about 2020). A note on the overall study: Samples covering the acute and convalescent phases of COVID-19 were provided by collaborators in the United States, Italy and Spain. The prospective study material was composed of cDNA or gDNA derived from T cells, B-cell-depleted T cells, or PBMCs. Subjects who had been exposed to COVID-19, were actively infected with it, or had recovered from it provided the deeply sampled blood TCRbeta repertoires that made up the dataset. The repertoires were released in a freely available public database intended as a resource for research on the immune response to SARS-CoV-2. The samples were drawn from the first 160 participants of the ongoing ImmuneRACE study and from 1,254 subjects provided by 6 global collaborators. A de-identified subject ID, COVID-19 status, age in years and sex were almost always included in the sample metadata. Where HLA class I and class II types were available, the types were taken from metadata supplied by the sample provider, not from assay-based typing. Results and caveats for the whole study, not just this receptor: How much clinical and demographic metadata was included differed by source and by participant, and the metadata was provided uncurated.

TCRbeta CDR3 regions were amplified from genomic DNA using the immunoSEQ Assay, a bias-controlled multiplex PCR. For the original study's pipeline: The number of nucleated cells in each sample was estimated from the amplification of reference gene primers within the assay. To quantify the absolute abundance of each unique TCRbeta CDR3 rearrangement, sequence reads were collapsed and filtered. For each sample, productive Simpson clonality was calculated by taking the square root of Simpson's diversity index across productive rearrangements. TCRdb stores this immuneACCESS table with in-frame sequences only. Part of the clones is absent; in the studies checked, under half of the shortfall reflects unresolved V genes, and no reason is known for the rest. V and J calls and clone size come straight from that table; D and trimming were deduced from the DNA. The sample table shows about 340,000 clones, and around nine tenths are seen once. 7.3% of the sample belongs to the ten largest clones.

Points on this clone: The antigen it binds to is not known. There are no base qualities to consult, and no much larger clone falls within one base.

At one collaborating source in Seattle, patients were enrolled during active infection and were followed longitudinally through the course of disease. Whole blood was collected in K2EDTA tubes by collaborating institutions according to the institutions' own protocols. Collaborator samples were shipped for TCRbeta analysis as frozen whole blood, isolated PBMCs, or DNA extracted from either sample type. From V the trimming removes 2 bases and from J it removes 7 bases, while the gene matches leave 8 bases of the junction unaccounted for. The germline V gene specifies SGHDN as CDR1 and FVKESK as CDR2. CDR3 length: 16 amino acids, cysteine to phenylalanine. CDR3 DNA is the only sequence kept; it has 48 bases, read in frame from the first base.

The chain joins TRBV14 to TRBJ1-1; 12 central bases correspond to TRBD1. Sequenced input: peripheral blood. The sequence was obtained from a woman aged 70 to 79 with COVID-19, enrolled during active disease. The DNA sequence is TGTGCCAGCAGCCAATGGGACAGGGGGCGGCCTCTTGAAGCTTTCTTT. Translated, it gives CASSQWDRGRPLEAFF.